The rows below give T cell receptor beta chains drawn from one sample of a study of T cell changes during pregnancy in multiple sclerosis. Using immunoSEQ multiplex PCR, the repertoire was profiled, and TCRdb retains in-frame clones only, with some absent. The sample records roughly 69,000 clones, roughly 90% being singletons. The material sequenced was CD4+ T cells from peripheral blood mononuclear cells, taken in the third trimester of pregnancy. The receptors originated from a female donor in good health, enrolled as a control in a pregnancy study. CDR3s include the opening cysteine and the closing phenylalanine or tryptophan. The order of the fields is clone size, J gene, D gene, V gene, CDR3 DNA, CDR3 protein. The D gene is left open where the match is weak. Only part of the rows carry a size: once, few, many, or a class if the clone is expanded.

. | TRBJ1-1 | TRBD1 | TRBV7-2 | TGTGCCAGCAGCTTAGTCCTCGACAGGGGAGAAGCTTTCTTT | CASSLVLDRGEAFF
. | TRBJ2-7 | . | TRBV10-1 | TGCGCGGAATCGGGTCCATCAAAGTACGAGCAGTACTTC | CAESGPSKYEQYF
. | TRBJ1-1 | TRBD1 | TRBV25-1 | TGTGCCAGCAGGGGGGGACAGAATATTGAAGCTTTCTTT | CASRGGQNIEAFF
. | TRBJ2-7 | . | TRBV15 | TGTGCCACCAGCAGAGACAGGGGCAACTCCTACGAGCAGTACTTC | CATSRDRGNSYEQYF
. | TRBJ2-5 | . | TRBV7-2 | TGTGCCAGCAGCTCCTCTGACGGGAAGACCCAGTACTTC | CASSSSDGKTQYF
. | TRBJ1-1 | . | TRBV7-2 | TGTGCCAGCAGCTTATCAGGCACTGAAGCTTTCTTT | CASSLSGTEAFF
once | TRBJ1-2 | . | TRBV5-4 | TGTGCCAGCAGCTCCTCTTCCGGCAGGGCTGACTATGGCTACACCTTC | CASSSSSGRADYGYTF
. | TRBJ1-1 | . | TRBV10-3 | TGTGCCATCCAATTAGCAGGGGACACTGAAGCTTTCTTT | CAIQLAGDTEAFF
. | TRBJ2-6 | . | TRBV19 | TGTGCCAGTACCAAAACTATCGCGTCTGGGGCCAACGTCCTGACTTTC | CASTKTIASGANVLTF
. | TRBJ2-3 | TRBD2 | TRBV7-9 | TGTGCCAGCAGCCCCCCGGGACTAGCGGGGGGGTATAGCACAGATACGCAGTATTTT | CASSPPGLAGGYSTDTQYF
few | TRBJ1-1 | . | TRBV11-3 | TGTGCCAGCAGCCCCGGGGGGGGAAATGAAGCTTTCTTT | CASSPGGGNEAFF
. | TRBJ2-7 | . | TRBV5-4 | TGTGCCAGCAGCTCAAAAACAGGGTCCTACGAGCAGTACTTC | CASSSKTGSYEQYF
. | TRBJ2-3 | TRBD1 | TRBV11-2 | TGTGCCAGCAGCTCGGCAGGGACAGCCGTGGGGGATACGCAGTATTTT | CASSSAGTAVGDTQYF
. | TRBJ1-2 | . | TRBV5-5 | TGTGCCAGCAGCTTGGTAGTTAGCGATTATGGCTACACCTTC | CASSLVVSDYGYTF
. | TRBJ2-3 | . | TRBV6-5 | TGTGCCAGCAGTTTACACCGAGGAGATACGCAGTATTTT | CASSLHRGDTQYF
. | TRBJ1-4 | TRBD1 | TRBV13 | TGTGCCAGCAGCTTATCAACAGGGGGAGGTAATGAAAAACTGTTTTTT | CASSLSTGGGNEKLFF
. | TRBJ1-1 | TRBD1 | TRBV7-6 | TGTGCCAGCAGCTTAGAGGGACAGGGGGCGTTCGAAGCTTTCTTT | CASSLEGQGAFEAFF
. | TRBJ2-1 | TRBD2 | TRBV7-8 | TGTGCCAGCAGCCCGAGCGGGGGGCCCTACAATGAGCAGTTCTTC | CASSPSGGPYNEQFF
. | TRBJ1-3 | . | TRBV6-5 | TGTGCCACTCAGGGCCATTTCTCTGGAAACACCATATATTTT | CATQGHFSGNTIYF
. | TRBJ2-3 | . | TRBV29-1 | TGCAGCGTTCGAAGGGGGACACAGACAGATACGCAGTATTTT | CSVRRGTQTDTQYF
. | TRBJ1-1 | TRBD1 | TRBV6-1 | TGTGCCAGCAGTCGACAGGGGCTTTACACTGAAGCTTTCTTT | CASSRQGLYTEAFF
. | TRBJ2-5 | TRBD2 | TRBV2 | TGTGCCAGCAGTTTCCTAGCGGGGGCACAAGAGACCCAGTACTTC | CASSFLAGAQETQYF
. | TRBJ1-2 | TRBD1 | TRBV18 | TGTGCCAGCTCACCACGGGACAGGGGGCGTAGTCGGGGTGGCTACACCTTC | CASSPRDRGRSRGGYTF
. | TRBJ2-3 | . | TRBV4-3 | TGCGCCAGCAGACGAGGGGGTACAGATACGCAGTATTTT | CASRRGGTDTQYF
. | TRBJ2-5 | . | TRBV11-2 | TGTGCCAGCAGCTTAGTTGGGACACGCCAAGAGACCCAGTACTTC | CASSLVGTRQETQYF
. | TRBJ1-1 | TRBD1 | TRBV30 | TGTGCCTGGGGACAGGGGAGCGTCCCTGAAGCTTTCTTT | CAWGQGSVPEAFF
. | TRBJ2-2 | TRBD1 | TRBV7-9 | TGTGCCAGCAGACCTAGACAGGGGACGAACACCGGGGAGCTGTTTTTT | CASRPRQGTNTGELFF
. | TRBJ2-7 | . | TRBV11-3 | TGTGCCAGCAGCTCCAGGTCGACAGGCGGTCCGGACGAGCAGTACTTC | CASSSRSTGGPDEQYF
. | TRBJ2-3 | TRBD1 | TRBV4-1 | TGCGCCAGCAGCCCGGGACAGAGTTGGAGTGGGGACACAGATACGCAGTATTTT | CASSPGQSWSGDTDTQYF
. | TRBJ1-1 | . | TRBV18 | TGTGCCAGCTCACCACGACAGGCACTGAACACTGAAGCTTTCTTT | CASSPRQALNTEAFF